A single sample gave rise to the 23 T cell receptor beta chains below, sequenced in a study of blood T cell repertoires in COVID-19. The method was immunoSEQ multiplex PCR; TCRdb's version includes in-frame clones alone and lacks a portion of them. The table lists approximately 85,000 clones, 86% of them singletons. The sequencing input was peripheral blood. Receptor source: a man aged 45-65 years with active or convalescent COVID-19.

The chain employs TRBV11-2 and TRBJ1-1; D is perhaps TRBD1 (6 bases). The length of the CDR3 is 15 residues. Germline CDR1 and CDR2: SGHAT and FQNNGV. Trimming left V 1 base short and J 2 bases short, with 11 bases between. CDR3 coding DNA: TGTGCCAGCAGCTTAGGCGGACAGCTAAACACTGAAGCTTTCTTT. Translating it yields CASSLGGQLNTEAFF. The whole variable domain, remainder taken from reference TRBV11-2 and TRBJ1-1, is EAGVAQSPRYKIIEKRQSVAFWCNPISGHATLYWYQQILGQGPKLLIQFQNNGVVDDSQLPKDRFSAERLKGVDSTLKIQPAKLEDSAVYLCASSLGGQLNTEAFFGQGTRLTVV.

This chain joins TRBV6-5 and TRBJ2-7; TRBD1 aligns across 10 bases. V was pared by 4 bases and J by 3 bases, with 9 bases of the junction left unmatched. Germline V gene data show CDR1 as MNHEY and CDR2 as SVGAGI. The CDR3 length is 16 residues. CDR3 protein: CASSLSGTGVGYEQYF. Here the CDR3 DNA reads TGTGCCAGCAGTTTATCCGGGACAGGGGTAGGCTACGAGCAGTACTTC.

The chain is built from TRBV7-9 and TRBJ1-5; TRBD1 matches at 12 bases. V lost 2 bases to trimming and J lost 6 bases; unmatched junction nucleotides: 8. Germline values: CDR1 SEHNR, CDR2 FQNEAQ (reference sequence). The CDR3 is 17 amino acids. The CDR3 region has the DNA TGTGCCAGCAGCTTACCAGTGGGACAGGGGGCGCGTCAGCCCCAGCATTTT. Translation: CASSLPVGQGARQPQHF.

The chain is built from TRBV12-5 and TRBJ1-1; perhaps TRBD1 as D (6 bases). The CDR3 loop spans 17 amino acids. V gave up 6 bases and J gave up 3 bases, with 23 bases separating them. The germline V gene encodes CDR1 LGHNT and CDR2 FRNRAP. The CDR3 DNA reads TGTGCTAGTGGCCAATACCGGGACACCCCCCATGACACTGAAGCTTTCTTT. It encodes CASGQYRDTPHDTEAFF.

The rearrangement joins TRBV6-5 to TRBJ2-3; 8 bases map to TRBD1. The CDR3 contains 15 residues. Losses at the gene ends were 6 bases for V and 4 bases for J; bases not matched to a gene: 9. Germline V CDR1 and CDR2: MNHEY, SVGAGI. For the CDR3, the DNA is TGTGCCAGCAGGGACCAGGGGGCTGGCGCAGATACGCAGTATTTT. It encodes CASRDQGAGADTQYF.

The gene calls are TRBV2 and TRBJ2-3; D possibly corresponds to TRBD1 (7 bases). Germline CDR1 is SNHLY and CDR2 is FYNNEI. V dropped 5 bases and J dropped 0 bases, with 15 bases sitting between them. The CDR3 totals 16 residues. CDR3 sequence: CASSYRGLSSTDTQYF. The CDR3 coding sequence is TGTGCCAGCAGTTACAGGGGACTGAGTAGCACAGATACGCAGTATTTT.

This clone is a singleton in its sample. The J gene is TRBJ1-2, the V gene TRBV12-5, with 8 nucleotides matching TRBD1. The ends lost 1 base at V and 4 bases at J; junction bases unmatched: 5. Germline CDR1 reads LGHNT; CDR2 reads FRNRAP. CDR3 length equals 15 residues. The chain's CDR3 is CASGLAGQGPYGYTF. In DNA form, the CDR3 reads TGTGCTAGTGGTTTGGCAGGACAGGGCCCCTATGGCTACACCTTC.

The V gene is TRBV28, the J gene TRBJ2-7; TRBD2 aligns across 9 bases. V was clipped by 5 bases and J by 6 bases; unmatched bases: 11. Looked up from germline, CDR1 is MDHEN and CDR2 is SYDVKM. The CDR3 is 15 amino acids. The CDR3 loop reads CASSGGSGGFSEQYF. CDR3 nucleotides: TGTGCCAGCAGTGGGGGCAGCGGGGGGTTCTCCGAGCAGTACTTC.

The CDR3 region is CASSSTTKGETQYF. For the CDR3, the DNA is TGTGCCAGCAGCTCGACAACGAAGGGGGAGACCCAGTACTTC. The rearrangement joins TRBV5-4 to TRBJ2-5; D possibly corresponds to TRBD1 (5 bases). The CDR3 spans 14 residues. Germline V gene sequence: CDR1 SGHNT, CDR2 YYREEE (reference sequence). V was cut by 3 bases and J by 5 bases, with 14 bases left in between. The full variable domain, in which reference TRBV5-4 and TRBJ2-5 provide the parts outside the CDR3, is ETGVTQSPTHLIKTRGQQVTLRCSSQSGHNTVSWYQQALGQGPQFIFQYYREEENGRGNFPPRFSGLQFPNYSSELNVNALELDDSALYLCASSSTTKGETQYFGPGTRLLVL.

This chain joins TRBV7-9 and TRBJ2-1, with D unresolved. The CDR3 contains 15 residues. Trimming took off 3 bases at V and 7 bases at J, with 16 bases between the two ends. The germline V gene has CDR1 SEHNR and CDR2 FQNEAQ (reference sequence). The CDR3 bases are TGTGCCAGCAGCTTGTACAGTTCATTATTGAATGAGCAGTTCTTC. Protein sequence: CASSLYSSLLNEQFF.

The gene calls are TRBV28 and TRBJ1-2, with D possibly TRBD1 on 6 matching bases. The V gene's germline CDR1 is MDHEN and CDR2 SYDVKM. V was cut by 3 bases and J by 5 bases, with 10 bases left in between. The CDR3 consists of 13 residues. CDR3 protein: CASSFRGRYGYTF. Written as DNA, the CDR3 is TGTGCCAGCAGTTTCAGGGGCAGGTATGGCTACACCTTC.

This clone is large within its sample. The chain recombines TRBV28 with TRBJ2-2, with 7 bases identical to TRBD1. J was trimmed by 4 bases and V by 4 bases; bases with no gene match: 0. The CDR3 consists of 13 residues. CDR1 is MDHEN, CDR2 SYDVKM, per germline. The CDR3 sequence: CASSYRGTGELFF. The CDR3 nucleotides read TGTGCCAGCAGTTACAGGGGCACCGGGGAGCTGTTTTTT.

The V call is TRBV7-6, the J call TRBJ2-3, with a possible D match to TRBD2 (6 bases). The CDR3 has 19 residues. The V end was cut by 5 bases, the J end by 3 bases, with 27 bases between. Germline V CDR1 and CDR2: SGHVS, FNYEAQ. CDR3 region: CASSPGVRLSGAVTDTQYF. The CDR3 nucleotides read TGTGCCAGCAGCCCTGGGGTGAGGCTTAGCGGAGCCGTAACAGATACGCAGTATTTT.

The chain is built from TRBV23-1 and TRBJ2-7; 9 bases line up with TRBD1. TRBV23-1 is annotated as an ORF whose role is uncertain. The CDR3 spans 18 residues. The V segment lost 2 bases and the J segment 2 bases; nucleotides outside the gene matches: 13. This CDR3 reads CASSQKDRGATITYEQYF. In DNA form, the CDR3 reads TGCGCCAGCAGTCAAAAGGACAGGGGCGCCACCATAACCTACGAGCAGTACTTC.

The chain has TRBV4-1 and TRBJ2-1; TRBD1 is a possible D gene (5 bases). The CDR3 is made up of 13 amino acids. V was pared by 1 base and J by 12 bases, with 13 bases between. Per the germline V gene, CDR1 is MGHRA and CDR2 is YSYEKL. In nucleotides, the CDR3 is TGCGCCAGCAGCCAAGGGGGCCAAGTACGGCAGTTCTTC. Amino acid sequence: CASSQGGQVRQFF.

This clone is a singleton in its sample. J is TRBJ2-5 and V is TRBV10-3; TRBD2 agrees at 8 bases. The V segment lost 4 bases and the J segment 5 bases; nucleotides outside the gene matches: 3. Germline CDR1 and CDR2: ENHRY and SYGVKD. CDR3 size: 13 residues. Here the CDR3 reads CAISGTSWETQYF. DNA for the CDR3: TGTGCCATCAGTGGGACTAGCTGGGAGACCCAGTACTTC.

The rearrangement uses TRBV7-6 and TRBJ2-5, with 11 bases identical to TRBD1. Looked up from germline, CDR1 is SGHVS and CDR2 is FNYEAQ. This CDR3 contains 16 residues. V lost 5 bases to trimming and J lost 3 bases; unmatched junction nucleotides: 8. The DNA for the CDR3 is TGTGCCAGCAGCCCTCATCTGGGACAGGGGGAAGAGACCCAGTACTTC. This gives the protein CASSPHLGQGEETQYF.

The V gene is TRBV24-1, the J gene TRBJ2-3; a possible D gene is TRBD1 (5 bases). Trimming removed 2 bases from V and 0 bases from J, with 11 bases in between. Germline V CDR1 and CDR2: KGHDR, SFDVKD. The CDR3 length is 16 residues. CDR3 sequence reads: CATSDSQGTSTDTQYF. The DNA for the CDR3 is TGTGCCACCAGTGATTCCCAGGGCACTAGCACAGATACGCAGTATTTT.

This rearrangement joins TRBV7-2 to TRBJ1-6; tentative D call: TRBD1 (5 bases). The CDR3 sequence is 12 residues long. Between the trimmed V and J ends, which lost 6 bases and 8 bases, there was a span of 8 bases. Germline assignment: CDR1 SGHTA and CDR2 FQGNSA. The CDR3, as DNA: TGTGCCAGCAGATGGGGGGATTCACCCCTCCACTTT. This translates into CASRWGDSPLHF.

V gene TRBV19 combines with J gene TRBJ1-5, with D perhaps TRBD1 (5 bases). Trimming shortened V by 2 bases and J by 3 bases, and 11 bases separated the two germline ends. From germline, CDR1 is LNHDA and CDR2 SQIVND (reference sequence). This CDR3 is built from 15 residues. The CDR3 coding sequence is TGTGCCAGTAGTATAACCCCGGACAACAATCAGCCCCAGCATTTT. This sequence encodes CASSITPDNNQPQHF.

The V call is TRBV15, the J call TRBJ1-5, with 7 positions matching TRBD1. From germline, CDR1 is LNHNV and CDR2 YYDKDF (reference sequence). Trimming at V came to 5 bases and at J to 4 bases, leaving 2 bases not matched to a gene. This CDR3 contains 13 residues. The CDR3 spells CATSGTENQPQHF. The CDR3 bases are TGTGCCACCAGCGGGACAGAGAATCAGCCCCAGCATTTT.

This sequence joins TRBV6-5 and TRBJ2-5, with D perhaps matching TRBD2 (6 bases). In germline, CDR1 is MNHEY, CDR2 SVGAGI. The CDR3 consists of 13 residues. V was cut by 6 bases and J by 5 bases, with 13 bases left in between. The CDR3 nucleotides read TGTGCCAGCAGCCGGGACTTTGGGGAGACCCAGTACTTC. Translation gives CASSRDFGETQYF.

The CDR3 loop is CASSLASRVNEQFF. The DNA for the CDR3 is TGTGCCAGCAGCTTGGCTTCGAGGGTCAATGAGCAGTTCTTC. The chain links TRBV7-2 to TRBJ2-1, with D possibly being TRBD2 (5 bases). V lost 3 bases to trimming and J lost 6 bases, with 12 bases between them. Per germline, CDR1 SGHTA and CDR2 FQGNSA. The length of the CDR3 is 14 residues.